This TCR beta chain is drawn from a study of long-term antiretroviral therapy in people with HIV. Regarding the study as a whole: After ART, diversity increased yet remained lower than transplant donor controls. Clonal populations expanded prior to ART predominated within the repertoire at all time points.

Points on this clone: Its specificity is unknown.

In germline, CDR1 is KGHSH, CDR2 LQKENI. This CDR3 comprises 13 residues. V gave up 3 bases and J gave up 4 bases, with 8 bases separating them. Investigators performed immunoSEQ version v3.0 at survey level. TCRdb's copy holds only in-frame clones and misses some; the assay was immunoSEQ multiplex PCR. The repertoire consists of 8,000 or so clones, with 81% occurring once and the leading ten covering 11% to 15%. The sequence derives from a man between 40 and 49 years old with HIV. The specimen was unsorted PBMCs, collected about 2.5 years before starting antiretroviral therapy. The chain joins TRBV18 to TRBJ2-3; the D gene is possibly TRBD2 (5 bases). The CDR3 here is CASSPSVADTQYF. DNA for the CDR3: TGTGCCAGCTCACCTAGCGTCGCAGATACGCAGTATTTT. Together with reference TRBV18 and TRBJ2-3, the CDR3 gives the full variable domain: NAGVMQNPRHLVRRRGQEARLRCSPMKGHSHVYWYRQLPEEGLKFMVYLQKENIIDESGMPKERFSAEFPKEGPSILRIQQVVRGDSAAYFCASSPSVADTQYFGPGTRLTVL.